Shown below are 32 T cell receptor beta chains from a single sample sequenced in a study of circulating tumor DNA in untreated peripheral T-cell lymphoma. Clones were sequenced by immunoSEQ multiplex PCR, and TCRdb holds only the in-frame ones, with some missing. The sample gives around 10,000 clones, around 76% of which show up once; roughly 28% is in the top ten. The sample was tumor tissue. All receptors come from a human donor with peripheral T-cell lymphoma.

The CDR3 loop reads CASSGGTGGSSNQPQHF. For the CDR3, the DNA is TGTGCCAGCAGTGGGGGGACAGGGGGATCGAGCAATCAGCCCCAGCATTTT. This chain joins TRBV25-1 and TRBJ1-5; the match to TRBD1 covers 11 bases. Germline lookup yields CDR1 MGHDK and CDR2 SYGVNS. Unmatched junction bases numbered 6, after V lost 4 bases and J lost 1 base. CDR3 length equals 17 residues.

The chain carries TRBV15 and TRBJ1-2; D is ambiguous. CDR1 and CDR2 (germline): LNHNV, YYDKDF (reference sequence). Trimming shortened V by 4 bases and J by 7 bases, and 22 bases separated the two germline ends. This CDR3 comprises 16 residues. The CDR3 coding sequence is TGTGCCACCAGCAAGACGGGGAGTCTTCCCTTGGCTGGCTACACCTTC. It specifies CATSKTGSLPLAGYTF.

V gene TRBV6-8 combines with J gene TRBJ2-3, with D hard to call. Germline-derived CDR1 and CDR2 are MNHGY and SAAAGT. The V gene lost 5 bases and the J gene lost 3 bases, with 15 bases spanning the gap. The CDR3 sequence is 15 residues long. CDR3 coding DNA: TGTGCCAGCAGTGACTGGGGTTTCCCGACAGATACGCAGTATTTT. It codes for CASSDWGFPTDTQYF.

This chain links TRBV11-3 with TRBJ2-2; TRBD1 matches at 9 bases. This CDR3 has 17 amino acids. Trimming removed 5 bases from V and 0 bases from J; junction bases left unmatched: 7. Germline loops: CDR1 SGHNT, CDR2 YENEEA. This CDR3 is CASSRDRVNANTGELFF. CDR3 in DNA: TGTGCCAGCAGCCGGGACAGGGTTAACGCGAACACCGGGGAGCTGTTTTTT. Looking up the rest from reference TRBV11-3 and TRBJ2-2 gives the full variable domain: EAGVVQSPRYKIIEKKQPVAFWCNPISGHNTLYWYLQNLGQGPELLIRYENEEAVDDSQLPKDRFSAERLKGVDSTLKIQPAELGDSAVYLCASSRDRVNANTGELFFGEGSRLTVL.

The chain combines TRBV30 with TRBJ2-7; 7 nucleotides match TRBD2. CDR3 size: 12 residues. Germline V CDR1 and CDR2: GTSNPN, SVGIG (reference sequence). V was clipped by 8 bases and J by 3 bases; unmatched bases: 7. CDR3 sequence reads: CAVGGPYYEQYF. CDR3 bases: TGTGCCGTGGGAGGGCCGTACTACGAGCAGTACTTC.

The gene calls are TRBV25-1 and TRBJ1-1, with D maybe TRBD1 (6 bases). This CDR3 comprises 14 residues. The germline V gene has CDR1 MGHDK and CDR2 SYGVNS. Deletions cut 3 bases from V and 0 bases from J, with 8 bases between. The CDR3 loop is CASSDYRVNTEAFF. The CDR3, as DNA: TGTGCCAGCAGTGACTACAGGGTGAACACTGAAGCTTTCTTT.

The rearrangement links TRBV25-1 to TRBJ2-7; maybe TRBD1 (6 bases). The CDR3 contains 14 residues. Trimming pared 3 bases from V and 7 bases from J, leaving 16 bases between. The germline CDR1 and CDR2 sequences are MGHDK and SYGVNS. In DNA form, the CDR3 reads TGTGCCAGCAGTGAGGTGGGGGCTTACGTAGAGCAGTACTTC. It yields the protein CASSEVGAYVEQYF.

J is TRBJ2-1 and V is TRBV25-1, with D perhaps matching TRBD1 (6 bases). Deletions cut 7 bases from V and 4 bases from J, with 14 bases between. Germline V lookup: CDR1 MGHDK, CDR2 SYGVNS. This CDR3 has 14 amino acids. In DNA, the CDR3 is TGTGCCAGCACCCGGGACACACTTTACAATGAGCAGTTCTTC. As protein: CASTRDTLYNEQFF.

The chain is built from TRBV10-3 and TRBJ1-2, with D uncertain. The germline V gene encodes CDR1 ENHRY and CDR2 SYGVKD. Trimming removed 3 bases from V and 4 bases from J, with 18 bases in between. The CDR3 spans 16 residues. DNA for the CDR3: TGTGCCATCAGTGACCGCCCCGACGGTCTTGCCTATGGCTACACCTTC. Residues: CAISDRPDGLAYGYTF.

The chain couples TRBV18 to TRBJ2-7; D ambiguous. V lost 1 base and J lost 0, with 7 bases in between. The CDR3 has 14 amino acids. Germline V gene sequence: CDR1 KGHSH, CDR2 LQKENI. This CDR3 is CASSPLTDSYEQYF. The DNA of the CDR3 is TGTGCCAGCTCACCACTAACGGACTCCTACGAGCAGTACTTC.

The CDR3 reads CASSPPRTAYNEQFF. The CDR3 coding sequence is TGTGCCAGCTCACCACCCAGGACAGCTTACAATGAGCAGTTCTTC. The genes are TRBV18 and TRBJ2-1; perhaps TRBD1 as D (6 bases). Trimming took 0 bases from V and 4 from J, leaving 10 bases between them. Germline CDR1 reads KGHSH; CDR2 reads LQKENI. This CDR3 region has 15 residues.

The V and J genes are TRBV10-2 and TRBJ2-1, with 8 bases aligning to TRBD2. The CDR3 has 13 residues. Germline V gene sequence: CDR1 WSHSY, CDR2 SAAADI. J lost 5 bases, V lost 7 bases, and 4 bases had no gene match. The CDR3 protein is CASNGGLDNEQFF. As DNA, the CDR3 is TGCGCCAGCAATGGGGGACTAGACAATGAGCAGTTCTTC.

This clone appeared a single time. The CDR3 loop is CASQPGPIFNQPQHF. The CDR3 DNA sequence: TGTGCCAGTCAACCGGGACCGATTTTCAATCAGCCCCAGCATTTT. V usage is TRBV19 and J usage is TRBJ1-5, with D perhaps matching TRBD1 (5 bases). CDR3 length: 15 amino acids. Trimming removed 8 bases at V and 3 bases at J, with 17 bases between. Germline loops: CDR1 LNHDA, CDR2 SQIVND (reference sequence).

The chain links TRBV7-6 to TRBJ2-7, with 9 bases aligning to TRBD1. CDR1 and CDR2 (germline): SGHVS, FNYEAQ. This CDR3 spans 18 amino acids. Losses at the gene ends were 1 base for V and 2 bases for J; bases not matched to a gene: 12. CDR3 protein: CASSLGLKPRDRAYEQYF. The CDR3 DNA is TGTGCCAGCAGCTTAGGCTTGAAGCCCCGGGACAGGGCCTACGAGCAGTACTTC.

V gene TRBV6-8 combines with J gene TRBJ2-7; TRBD1 agrees at 8 bases. The V gene's germline CDR1 is MNHGY and CDR2 SAAAGT. CDR3 length equals 14 residues. With V trimmed by 5 bases and J by 3 bases, 6 bases remained unmatched. CDR3 nucleotides: TGTGCCAGCAGTCCCGGACAGGGAGGCTACGAGCAGTACTTC. It yields the protein CASSPGQGGYEQYF.

The chain links TRBV6-7 to TRBJ2-7; tentative D call: TRBD1 (5 bases). TRBV6-7 is flagged as an ORF with uncertain function. The CDR3 is 14 residues long. V was shortened by 3 bases and J by 2 bases, with 11 bases between the two germline ends. CDR3 nucleotides: TGTGCCAGCAGTTATGGGCAGGGTACCTACGAGCAGTACTTC. Its protein product is CASSYGQGTYEQYF.

The V call is TRBV19, the J call TRBJ2-6; maybe TRBD1 (5 bases). This CDR3 region has 18 residues. The V end lost 7 bases, the J end lost 1 base, and 20 bases lay between the germline ends. Germline loops: CDR1 LNHDA, CDR2 SQIVND (reference sequence). CDR3 nucleotides: TGTGCCAGTAAGGGTTGGGCAGGGTATGCGTCTGGGGCCAACGTCCTGACTTTC. This codes for CASKGWAGYASGANVLTF.

The chain's CDR3 is CASRMTLNGNTIYF. In DNA, the CDR3 is TGTGCCAGCAGAATGACACTTAATGGAAACACCATATATTTT. The V call is TRBV6-8, the J call TRBJ1-3; D unclear. Trimming pared 6 bases from V and 3 bases from J, leaving 12 bases between. Germline V gene data show CDR1 as MNHGY and CDR2 as SAAAGT. The CDR3 is 14 residues long.

In its sample, this clone was seen once. The chain carries TRBV5-1 and TRBJ1-1; D might be TRBD1 (6 bases). With 0 bases removed from V and 4 bases from J, the gap between germline ends came to 13 bases. Per germline, CDR1 SGHRS and CDR2 YFSETQ. The CDR3 extends over 15 amino acids. The CDR3 bases are TGCGCCAGCAGCTTGGAGGACAGCTCGGGCACTGAAGCTTTCTTT. Translation: CASSLEDSSGTEAFF. Using reference TRBV5-1 and TRBJ1-1 for the parts outside the CDR3, the full variable domain is KAGVTQTPRYLIKTRGQQVTLSCSPISGHRSVSWYQQTPGQGLQFLFEYFSETQRNKGNFPGRFSGRQFSNSRSEMNVSTLELGDSALYLCASSLEDSSGTEAFFGQGTRLTVV.

CDR3 in DNA: TGTGCCAGCAGCCCCGGGACCGCATTCTATAATTCACCCCTCCACTTT. Its protein is CASSPGTAFYNSPLHF. The rearrangement joins TRBV6-8 to TRBJ1-6, with D perhaps matching TRBD1 (5 bases). CDR3 size: 16 residues. The germline V gene has CDR1 MNHGY and CDR2 SAAAGT. V was pared by 6 bases and J by 3 bases, with 15 bases between.

This rearrangement joins TRBV14 to TRBJ1-2; D possibly corresponds to TRBD1 (6 bases). V gave up 1 base and J gave up 1 base, with 13 bases separating them. The CDR3 extends over 16 amino acids. Germline V lookup: CDR1 SGHDN, CDR2 FVKESK. CDR3 DNA sequence: TGTGCCAGCAGCCAAGGAGGGACACCTATTAACTATGGCTACACCTTC. Translating it yields CASSQGGTPINYGYTF.

The CDR3 region is CSVSTGGVGPGNTIYF. The CDR3 nucleotides read TGCAGCGTTTCCACAGGGGGCGTTGGCCCTGGAAACACCATATATTTT. This chain uses TRBV29-1 with TRBJ1-3; 9 bases match TRBD1. Germline loops: CDR1 SQVTM, CDR2 ANQGSEA. V trimming: 5 bases; J trimming: 2 bases; junction bases outside the gene matches: 10. The CDR3 is made up of 16 amino acids.

The rearrangement links TRBV1 to TRBJ2-7. TRBV1 is given as a pseudogene. The CDR3 has 15 residues. In nucleotides, the CDR3 is TGCGCCAGCAGCTCCCGGGACGTCGAGGGCTACGAGCAGTACTTC. It specifies CASSSRDVEGYEQYF.

This clone has a single count. The chain is built from TRBV4-1 and TRBJ2-7; D might be TRBD1 (5 bases). Germline V CDR1 and CDR2: MGHRA, YSYEKL. This CDR3 is built from 13 residues. V lost 2 bases to trimming and J lost 1 base, with 6 bases between them. CDR3 in DNA: TGCGCCAGCAGCCAACGGACATCCTACGAGCAGTACTTC. Residues: CASSQRTSYEQYF.

With regard to this clone: Mismatch with germline at one junction end may stem from a read error. V and J are TRBV6-8 and TRBJ2-7; 9 bases fit TRBD2. The CDR3 is 14 amino acids. Germline V lookup: CDR1 MNHGY, CDR2 SAAAGT. The CDR3 nucleotides read TGTGCCATCAGTGCTAGCGGGGACGCCTACGAGCAGTACTTC. It is translated as CAISASGDAYEQYF.

The CDR3 DNA follows: TGTGCCAGCAGCTTATCCGGGACAGGGGTGGATACGCAGTATTTT. This gives the protein CASSLSGTGVDTQYF. The chain links TRBV12-1 to TRBJ2-3; the table's TRBD1 call for D was not verified on the DNA. TRBV12-1 is a pseudogene locus. The CDR3 is made up of 15 amino acids.

This clone was picked up a small number of times. The CDR3 loop reads CASRTTDRTSYEQYF. CDR3 coding DNA: TGTGCCAGCAGAACAACCGACAGGACGTCCTACGAGCAGTACTTC. The V call is TRBV6-8, the J call TRBJ2-7; the D gene is possibly TRBD1 (6 bases). The germline V gene encodes CDR1 MNHGY and CDR2 SAAAGT. The CDR3 sequence is 15 residues long. Trimming removed 6 bases at V and 1 base at J, with 16 bases between.

V usage is TRBV5-4 and J usage is TRBJ1-2; the match to TRBD1 covers 8 bases. The CDR3 totals 13 residues. The V and J ends lost 2 bases and 5 bases, in that order; junction bases with no gene match: 2. In germline, CDR1 is SGHNT, CDR2 YYREEE (reference sequence). The CDR3 is CASSFRTGYGYTF. The CDR3 region has the DNA TGTGCCAGCAGCTTTCGGACAGGGTATGGCTACACCTTC.

The V call is TRBV30, the J call TRBJ2-7, with TRBD1 matching 10 bases. Germline assignment: CDR1 GTSNPN and CDR2 SVGIG (reference sequence). This CDR3 contains 14 residues. With V trimmed by 5 bases and J by 2 bases, 6 bases remained unmatched. The chain's CDR3 is CAWSTGTGAYEQYF. CDR3 sequence (DNA): TGTGCCTGGTCGACCGGGACAGGGGCCTACGAGCAGTACTTC.

The rearrangement joins TRBV1 to TRBJ1-2; the table's D call, TRBD1, was not checked against the DNA. TRBV1 is labeled a pseudogene. This CDR3 has 13 residues. CDR3 amino acids: CASSPAGDYGYTF. The CDR3 DNA sequence: TGCGCCAGCAGCCCGGCAGGGGACTATGGCTACACCTTC.

This clone was seen only once. The junction shows a germline mismatch at one end, possibly a read error. The chain joins TRBV6-8 to TRBJ2-6; D remains ambiguous. CDR1 and CDR2 (germline): MNHGY, SAAAGT. This CDR3 is built from 13 residues. CDR3 sequence: CATDSSGTNVLTF. The CDR3, as DNA: TGTGCCACCGATAGCTCTGGGACCAACGTCCTGACTTTC.

The chain recombines TRBV7-1 with TRBJ2-5; either TRBD1 or TRBD2 may supply D (5 bases each). TRBV7-1 is an open reading frame, and its role is uncertain. V shed 4 bases and J shed 4 bases, with 13 bases lying between them. The CDR3 has 14 residues. The CDR3 DNA follows: TGTGCCAGCAGCTTTTCGCAGGGACGAGAGACCCAGTACTTC. It is translated as CASSFSQGRETQYF.